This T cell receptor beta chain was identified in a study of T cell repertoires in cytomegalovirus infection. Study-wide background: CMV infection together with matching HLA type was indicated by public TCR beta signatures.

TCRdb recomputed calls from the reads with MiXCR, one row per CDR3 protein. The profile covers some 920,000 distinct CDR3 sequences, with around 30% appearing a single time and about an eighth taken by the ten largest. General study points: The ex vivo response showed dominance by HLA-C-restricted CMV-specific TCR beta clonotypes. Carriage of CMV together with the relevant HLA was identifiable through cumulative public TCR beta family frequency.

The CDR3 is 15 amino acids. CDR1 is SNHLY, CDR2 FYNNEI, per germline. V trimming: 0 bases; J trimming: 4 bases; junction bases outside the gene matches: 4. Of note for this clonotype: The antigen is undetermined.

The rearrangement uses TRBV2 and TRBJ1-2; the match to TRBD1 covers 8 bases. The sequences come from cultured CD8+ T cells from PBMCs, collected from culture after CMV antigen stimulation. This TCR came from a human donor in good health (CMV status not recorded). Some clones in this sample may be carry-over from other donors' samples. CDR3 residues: CASSEADRDVYGYTF. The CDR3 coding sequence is TGTGCCAGCAGTGAAGCGGACAGGGATGTCTATGGCTACACCTTC.